The T cell receptor beta chain described here comes from a study of T-cell reconstitution after alpha-beta-depleted transplantation in children. General study points: The main origin of T-cell counts and diversity one year after transplant was newly produced T cells. Expanded graft clones, several hundred of them, were reportedly the source of alpha-beta T cells about two months after transplant. Surviving thymic progenitors and recipient T cells were the source of high TCRbeta diversity at day 60 in some patients.

Looked up from germline, CDR1 is SGHTA and CDR2 is FQGNSA. V shed 4 bases, J shed 5 bases, and the junction held 4 bases outside the gene matches. This CDR3 contains 15 residues. As it was prepared, the TCRbeta library received unique molecular identifiers. MiXCR was run by TCRdb on the PCR reads, yielding one entry per CDR3 protein. The profile shows about 32,000 distinct CDR3 sequences, roughly 6.7% of them singletons. This clonotype was detected many times. Its antigen is not identified. The clonotype was recovered from a child under two years old who had a stem cell transplant for acute myeloid leukemia, so the T cells may come from the graft donor. Source: peripheral blood, taken 60 days after TCRalphabeta/CD19-depleted stem cell transplant. The rearrangement joins TRBV7-2 to TRBJ2-7; 14 positions match TRBD2. The CDR3 sequence: CASSSGLAGANEQYF. The CDR3, as DNA: TGTGCCAGCAGCTCGGGACTAGCGGGAGCCAACGAGCAGTACTTC.